This T cell receptor (beta chain) was profiled in a study of blood T cell repertoires in COVID-19. Trimming left V 5 bases short and J 1 base short, with 11 bases between. Looked up from germline, CDR1 is SEHNR and CDR2 is FQNEAQ (reference sequence). The length of the CDR3 is 14 residues. The data were produced by immunoSEQ multiplex PCR, yet TCRdb's version contains in-frame clones alone and is incomplete. Here the sample spans more than 65,000 clones, 82% being singletons. The sequence derives from an elderly woman with acute or convalescent COVID-19. The chain carries TRBV7-9 and TRBJ1-2; D is uncertain. The sequenced sample consisted of peripheral blood. The CDR3 region has the DNA TGTGCCAGCAGCCCACGAGGAGTTAACTATGGCTACACCTTC. Translated, it gives CASSPRGVNYGYTF.